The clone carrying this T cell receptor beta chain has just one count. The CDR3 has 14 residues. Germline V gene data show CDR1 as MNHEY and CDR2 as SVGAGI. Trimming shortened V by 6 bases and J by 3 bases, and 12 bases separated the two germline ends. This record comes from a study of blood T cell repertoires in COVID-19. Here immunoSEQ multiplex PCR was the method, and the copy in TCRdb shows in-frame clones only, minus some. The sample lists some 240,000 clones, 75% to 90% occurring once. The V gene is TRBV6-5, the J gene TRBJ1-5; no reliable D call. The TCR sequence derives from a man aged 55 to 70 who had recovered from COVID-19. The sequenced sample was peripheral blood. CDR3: CASSRGRFNQPQHF. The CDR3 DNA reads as TGTGCCAGCAGCCGAGGTCGGTTCAATCAGCCCCAGCATTTT.